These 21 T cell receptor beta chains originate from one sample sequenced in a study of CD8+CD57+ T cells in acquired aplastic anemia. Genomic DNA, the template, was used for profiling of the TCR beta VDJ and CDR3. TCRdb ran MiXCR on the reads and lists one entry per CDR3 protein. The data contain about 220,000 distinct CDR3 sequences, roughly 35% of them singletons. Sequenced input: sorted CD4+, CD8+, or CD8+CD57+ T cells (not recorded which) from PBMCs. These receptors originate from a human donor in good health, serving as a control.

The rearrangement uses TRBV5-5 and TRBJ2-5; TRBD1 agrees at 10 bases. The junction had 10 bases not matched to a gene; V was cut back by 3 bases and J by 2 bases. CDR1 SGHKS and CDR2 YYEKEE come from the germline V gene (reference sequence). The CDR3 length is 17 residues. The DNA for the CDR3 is TGTGCCAGCAGCTCGGGACAGGGGTGGGCCGGACAAGAGACCCAGTACTTC. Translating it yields CASSSGQGWAGQETQYF.

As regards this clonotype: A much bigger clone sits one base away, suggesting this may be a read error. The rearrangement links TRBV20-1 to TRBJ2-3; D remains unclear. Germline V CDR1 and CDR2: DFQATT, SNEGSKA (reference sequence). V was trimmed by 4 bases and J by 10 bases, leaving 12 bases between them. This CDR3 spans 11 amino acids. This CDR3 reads CSATDSYAQYF. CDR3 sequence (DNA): TGCAGTGCTACAGATTCTTATGCGCAGTATTTT.

The CDR3 here is CASSLLGARQRGNEQFF. The CDR3 DNA reads TGTGCCAGCAGCTTGCTTGGTGCAAGACAAAGGGGGAATGAGCAGTTCTTC. The chain employs TRBV5-4 and TRBJ2-1, with D possibly TRBD1 on 6 matching bases. The CDR3 has 17 residues. The germline gives CDR1 SGHNT, CDR2 YYREEE (reference sequence). V was clipped by 1 base and J by 7 bases, with 21 bases between them.

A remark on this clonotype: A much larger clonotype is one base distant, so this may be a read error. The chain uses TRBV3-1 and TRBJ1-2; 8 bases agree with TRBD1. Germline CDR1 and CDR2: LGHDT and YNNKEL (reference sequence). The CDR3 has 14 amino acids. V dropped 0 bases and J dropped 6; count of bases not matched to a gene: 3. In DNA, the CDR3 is TGTGCCAGCAGCCAAGAACCAGGGGGCAATGGCTACACCTTC. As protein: CASSQEPGGNGYTF.

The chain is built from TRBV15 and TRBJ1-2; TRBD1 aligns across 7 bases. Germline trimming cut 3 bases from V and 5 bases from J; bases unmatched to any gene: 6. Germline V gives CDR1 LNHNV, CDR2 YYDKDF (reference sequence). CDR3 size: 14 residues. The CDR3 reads CATSRAGQRYGYTF. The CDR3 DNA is TGTGCCACCAGCAGGGCGGGACAGAGGTATGGCTACACCTTC. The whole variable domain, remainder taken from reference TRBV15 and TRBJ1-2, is DAMVIQNPRYQVTQFGKPVTLSCSQTLNHNVMYWYQQKSSQAPKLLFHYYDKDFNNEADTPDNFQSRRPNTSFCFLDIRSPGLGDTAMYLCATSRAGQRYGYTFGSGTRLTVV.

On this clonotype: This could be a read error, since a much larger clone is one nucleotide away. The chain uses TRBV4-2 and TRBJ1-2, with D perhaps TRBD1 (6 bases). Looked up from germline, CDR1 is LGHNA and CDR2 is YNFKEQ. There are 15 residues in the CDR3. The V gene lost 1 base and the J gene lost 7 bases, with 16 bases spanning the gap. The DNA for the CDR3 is TGTGCCAGCAGCCAAGGATGGGGGCAAATGCGTGGCTACACCTTC. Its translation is CASSQGWGQMRGYTF.

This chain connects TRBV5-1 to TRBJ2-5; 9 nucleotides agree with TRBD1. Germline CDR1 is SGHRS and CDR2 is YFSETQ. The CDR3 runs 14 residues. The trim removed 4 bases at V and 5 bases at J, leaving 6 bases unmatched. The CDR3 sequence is CASSPDRGVETQYF. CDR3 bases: TGCGCCAGCAGCCCGGACAGGGGTGTTGAGACCCAGTACTTC.

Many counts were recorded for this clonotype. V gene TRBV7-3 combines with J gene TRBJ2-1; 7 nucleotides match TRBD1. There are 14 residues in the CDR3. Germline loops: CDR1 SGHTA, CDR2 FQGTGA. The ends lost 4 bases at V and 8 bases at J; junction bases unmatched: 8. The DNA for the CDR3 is TGTGCCAGCAGCTCGACAGGGTACGAGGATGAGCAGTTCTTC. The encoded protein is CASSSTGYEDEQFF. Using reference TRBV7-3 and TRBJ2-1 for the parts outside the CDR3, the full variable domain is GAGVSQTPSNKVTEKGKYVELRCDPISGHTALYWYRQSLGQGPEFLIYFQGTGAADDSGLPNDRFFAVRPEGSVSTLKIQRTERGDSAVYLCASSSTGYEDEQFFGPGTRLTVL.

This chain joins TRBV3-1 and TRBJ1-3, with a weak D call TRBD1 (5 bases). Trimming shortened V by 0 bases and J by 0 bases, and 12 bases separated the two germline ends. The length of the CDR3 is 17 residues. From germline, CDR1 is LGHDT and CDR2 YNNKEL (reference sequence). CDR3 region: CASSQDGAGSSGNTIYF. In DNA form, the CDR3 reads TGTGCCAGCAGCCAAGATGGGGCGGGAAGCTCTGGAAACACCATATATTTT.

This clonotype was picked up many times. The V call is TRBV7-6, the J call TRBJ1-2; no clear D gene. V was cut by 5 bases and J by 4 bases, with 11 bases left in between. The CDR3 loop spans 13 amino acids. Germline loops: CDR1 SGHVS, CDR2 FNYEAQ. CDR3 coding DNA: TGTGCCAGCAGCCCCTCTCTCGGCTATGGCTACACCTTC. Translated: CASSPSLGYGYTF. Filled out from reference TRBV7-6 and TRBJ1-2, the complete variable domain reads GAGVSQSPRYKVTKRGQDVALRCDPISGHVSLYWYRQALGQGPEFLTYFNYEAQQDKSGLPNDRFSAERPEGSISTLTIQRTEQRDSAMYRCASSPSLGYGYTFGSGTRLTVV.

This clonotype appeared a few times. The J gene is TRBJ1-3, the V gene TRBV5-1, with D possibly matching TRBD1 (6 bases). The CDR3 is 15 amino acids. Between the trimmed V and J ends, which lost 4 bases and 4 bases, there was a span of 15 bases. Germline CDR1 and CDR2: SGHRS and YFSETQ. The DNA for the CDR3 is TGCGCCAGCAGCGATCAGACAGGTGTGGGAAACACCATATATTTT. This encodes CASSDQTGVGNTIYF. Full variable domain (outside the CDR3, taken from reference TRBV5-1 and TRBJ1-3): KAGVTQTPRYLIKTRGQQVTLSCSPISGHRSVSWYQQTPGQGLQFLFEYFSETQRNKGNFPGRFSGRQFSNSRSEMNVSTLELGDSALYLCASSDQTGVGNTIYFGEGSWLTVV.

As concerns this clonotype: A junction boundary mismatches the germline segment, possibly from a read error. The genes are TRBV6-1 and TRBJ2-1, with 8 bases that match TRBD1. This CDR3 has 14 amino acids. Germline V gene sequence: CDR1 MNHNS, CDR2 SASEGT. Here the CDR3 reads CAGSEGQGSNEQFF. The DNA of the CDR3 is TGTGCCGGCAGTGAAGGACAGGGTTCAAATGAGCAGTTCTTC.

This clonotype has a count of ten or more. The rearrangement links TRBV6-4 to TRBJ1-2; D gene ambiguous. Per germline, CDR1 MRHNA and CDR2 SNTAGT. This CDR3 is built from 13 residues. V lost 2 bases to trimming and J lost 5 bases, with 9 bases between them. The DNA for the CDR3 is TGTGCCAGCAGTGACCTCCCGGGATATGGCTACACCTTC. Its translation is CASSDLPGYGYTF.

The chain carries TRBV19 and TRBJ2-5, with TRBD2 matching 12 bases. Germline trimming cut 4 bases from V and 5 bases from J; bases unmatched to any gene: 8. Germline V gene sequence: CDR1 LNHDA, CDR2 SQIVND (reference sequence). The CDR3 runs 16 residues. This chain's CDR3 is CASSTSSGGAWETQYF. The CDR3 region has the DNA TGTGCCAGTAGTACCTCTAGCGGGGGGGCCTGGGAGACCCAGTACTTC.

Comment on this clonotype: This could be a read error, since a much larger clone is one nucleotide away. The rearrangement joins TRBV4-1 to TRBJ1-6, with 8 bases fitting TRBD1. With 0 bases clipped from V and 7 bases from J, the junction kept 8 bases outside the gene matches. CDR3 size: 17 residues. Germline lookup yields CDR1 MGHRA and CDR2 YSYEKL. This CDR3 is CASSQDPRTGLNSPLHF. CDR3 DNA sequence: TGCGCCAGCAGCCAAGATCCACGGACAGGGCTAAATTCACCCCTCCACTTT.

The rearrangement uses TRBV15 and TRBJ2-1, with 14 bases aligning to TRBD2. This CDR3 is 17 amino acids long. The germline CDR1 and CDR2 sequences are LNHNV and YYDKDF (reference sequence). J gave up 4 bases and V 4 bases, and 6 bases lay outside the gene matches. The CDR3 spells CATSNGLAGGAYNEQFF. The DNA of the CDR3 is TGTGCCACCAGCAATGGACTAGCGGGAGGTGCTTACAATGAGCAGTTCTTC.

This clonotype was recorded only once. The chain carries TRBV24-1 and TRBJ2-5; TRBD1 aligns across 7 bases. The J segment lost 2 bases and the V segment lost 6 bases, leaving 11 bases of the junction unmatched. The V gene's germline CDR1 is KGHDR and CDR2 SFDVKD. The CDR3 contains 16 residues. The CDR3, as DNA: TGTGCCACCAGTCCAGGGGGAACCAATCAGCAAGAGACCCAGTACTTC. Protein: CATSPGGTNQQETQYF.

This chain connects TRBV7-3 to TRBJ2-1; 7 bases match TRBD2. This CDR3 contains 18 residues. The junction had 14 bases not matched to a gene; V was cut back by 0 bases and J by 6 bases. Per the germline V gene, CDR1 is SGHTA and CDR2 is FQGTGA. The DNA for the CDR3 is TGTGCCAGCAGCTTAACGCCTTCCGCGGGAGATCCGCCCAATGAGCAGTTCTTC. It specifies CASSLTPSAGDPPNEQFF. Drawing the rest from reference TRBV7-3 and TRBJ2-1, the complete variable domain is GAGVSQTPSNKVTEKGKYVELRCDPISGHTALYWYRQSLGQGPEFLIYFQGTGAADDSGLPNDRFFAVRPEGSVSTLKIQRTERGDSAVYLCASSLTPSAGDPPNEQFFGPGTRLTVL.

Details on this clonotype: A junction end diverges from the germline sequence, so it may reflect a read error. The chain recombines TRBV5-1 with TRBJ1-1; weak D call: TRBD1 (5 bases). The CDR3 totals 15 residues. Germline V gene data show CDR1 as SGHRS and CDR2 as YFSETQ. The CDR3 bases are TGCGCCAGCAGCTTGGGGGTAGGGGTGAACACTGGAGCTTTCTTT. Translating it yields CASSLGVGVNTGAFF. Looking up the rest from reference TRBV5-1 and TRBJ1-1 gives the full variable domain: KAGVTQTPRYLIKTRGQQVTLSCSPISGHRSVSWYQQTPGQGLQFLFEYFSETQRNKGNFPGRFSGRQFSNSRSEMNVSTLELGDSALYLCASSLGVGVNTGAFFGQGTRLTVV.

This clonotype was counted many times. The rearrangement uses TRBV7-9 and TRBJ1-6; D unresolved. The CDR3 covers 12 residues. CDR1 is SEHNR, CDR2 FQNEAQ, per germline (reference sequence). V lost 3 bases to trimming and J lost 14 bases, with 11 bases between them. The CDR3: CASSFVLGALHF. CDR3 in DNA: TGTGCCAGCAGCTTTGTTCTCGGTGCCCTCCACTTT.

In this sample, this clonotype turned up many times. This CDR3 is CASSPWTSGGEGELFF. The CDR3 DNA follows: TGCGCCAGCAGCCCCTGGACTAGCGGGGGTGAGGGGGAGCTGTTTTTT. This chain uses TRBV5-1 with TRBJ2-2; 13 bases are shared with TRBD2. The V segment lost 4 bases and the J segment 8 bases; nucleotides outside the gene matches: 8. The CDR3 is made up of 16 amino acids. Looked up from germline, CDR1 is SGHRS and CDR2 is YFSETQ.